This T cell receptor (beta chain) was sequenced during a study of cytomegalovirus exposure and HLA in healthy donors. V lost 4 bases, J lost 6 bases, and 10 bases lay in between. Germline CDR1 is SGHRS and CDR2 is YFSETQ. This CDR3 region has 13 residues. With regard to this clone: The target antigen is unknown.

The study, taken as a whole, reports: In all likelihood, a cluster of highly shared sequence variants was a sequencing artifact. In a later analysis, at a false discovery rate of 0.05, 16,951 TCR beta sequences matched HLA alleles. It was reported that the classifier diagnosed cytomegalovirus status with high specificity and sensitivity in both the original and validation cohorts.

Vbeta (60) and Jbeta (13) primers were used in the PCR. Assay used: immunoSEQ multiplex PCR; TCRdb lists only in-frame clones, some missing. The sample shows approximately 100,000 clones, 85% of them seen only once. The V call is TRBV5-1, the J call TRBJ2-2, with D perhaps matching TRBD1 (7 bases). The clonotype originates from a man aged 40-50 years in good health and CMV-seropositive. Source material: PBMCs. The CDR3 nucleotides read TGCGCCAGCAGCGGCAGGGGGGCCGGGGAGCTGTTTTTT. Protein sequence: CASSGRGAGELFF.